The 30 T cell receptor beta chains given below trace back to one sample, sequenced in a study of beta chain features in type 1 diabetes. Every bit of the isolated RNA underwent reverse transcription, so sequencing read expressed TCRB transcripts. Method: immunoSEQ multiplex PCR; TCRdb's copy keeps in-frame clones and lacks some. The sample lists 810,000 or so clones; roughly 17% were seen once. The sequenced material came from naive CD4+ T cells from blood. These receptor sequences come from a woman under 30 in good health.

Concerning this clone: Other DNA sequences in this specimen translate into the identical CDR3. J is TRBJ2-2 and V is TRBV7-3; D gene ambiguous. This CDR3 has 12 residues. The V end lost 1 base, the J end lost 6 bases, and 3 bases lay between the germline ends. Germline lookup yields CDR1 SGHTA and CDR2 FQGTGA. CDR3 in DNA: TGTGCCAGCAGCTTAAAACCCGGGGAGCTGTTTTTT. Translated: CASSLKPGELFF.

The chain employs TRBV14 and TRBJ2-7, with D unresolved. V lost 1 base and J 6 bases, leaving 16 bases between the germline ends. This CDR3 spans 15 amino acids. CDR1 SGHDN and CDR2 FVKESK come from the germline V gene. Here the CDR3 DNA reads TGTGCCAGCAGCCAAGGGTTCTCGCGGTTTAGCGAGCAGTACTTC. Amino acids: CASSQGFSRFSEQYF.

The rearrangement uses TRBV5-6 and TRBJ2-2, with 7 nucleotides matching TRBD1. CDR1 is SGHDT and CDR2 is YYEEEE in the germline V gene. V lost 1 base and J lost 2; bases outside the gene matches: 5. This CDR3 is 16 amino acids long. The CDR3 is CASSLWGTANTGELFF. The CDR3 nucleotides read TGTGCCAGCAGCTTGTGGGGGACAGCCAACACCGGGGAGCTGTTTTTT.

The genes are TRBV27 and TRBJ2-2; unclear D gene. The V and J ends lost 3 bases and 0 bases respectively, with 8 bases between them. This CDR3 has 15 residues. The germline V gene has CDR1 MNHEY and CDR2 SMNVEV (reference sequence). The CDR3 here is CASSFGLSNTGELFF. CDR3 nucleotide sequence: TGTGCCAGCAGTTTTGGTCTATCGAACACCGGGGAGCTGTTTTTT.

This rearrangement joins TRBV5-1 to TRBJ2-3, with D perhaps matching TRBD2 (6 bases). Between the trimmed V and J ends, which lost 3 bases and 2 bases, there was a span of 13 bases. The CDR3 contains 15 residues. CDR1 and CDR2 from the germline V gene are SGHRS and YFSETQ. CDR3 residues: CASSWGTSYTDTQYF. CDR3 coding DNA: TGCGCCAGCAGCTGGGGGACTTCTTACACAGATACGCAGTATTTT.

This clone was observed a few times. The chain carries TRBV4-2 and TRBJ1-2, with D possibly being TRBD1 (5 bases). Trimming shortened V by 0 bases and J by 8 bases, and 19 bases separated the two germline ends. This CDR3 has 16 amino acids. Looked up from germline, CDR1 is LGHNA and CDR2 is YNFKEQ. The CDR3 sequence is CASSQDVKGLGRGYTF. In DNA form, the CDR3 reads TGTGCCAGCAGCCAAGATGTTAAGGGGTTAGGGAGAGGCTACACCTTC.

There are many counts of this clone. J is TRBJ1-1 and V is TRBV14; 8 bases line up with TRBD1. Trimming took 4 bases from V and 4 from J; bases not matched to a gene: 5. CDR1 SGHDN and CDR2 FVKESK come from the germline V gene. CDR3 size: 14 residues. In DNA form, the CDR3 reads TGTGCCAGCAGCCGAATGGGACAGGTCACTGAAGCTTTCTTT. Amino acids: CASSRMGQVTEAFF.

There are a few counts of this clone. The chain is built from TRBV4-3 and TRBJ2-1; tentative D call: TRBD2 (5 bases). Between the trimmed V and J ends, which lost 0 bases and 0 bases, there was a span of 12 bases. This CDR3 is built from 17 residues. Germline-derived CDR1 and CDR2 are LGHNA and YSLEER. The CDR3 nucleotides read TGCGCCAGCAGCCAAGAGGCTGGCGGGCCCTCCTACAATGAGCAGTTCTTC. Its translation is CASSQEAGGPSYNEQFF.

This clone turned up a few times. The chain links TRBV28 to TRBJ2-7; D gene unclear. The V gene's germline CDR1 is MDHEN and CDR2 SYDVKM. The germline V and J ends were trimmed by 6 bases and 1 base, with 7 bases remaining between them. This CDR3 comprises 12 residues. The CDR3 protein is CASRSLSYEQYF. The CDR3 nucleotides read TGTGCCAGCAGATCGCTTTCCTACGAGCAGTACTTC.

The V and J genes are TRBV28 and TRBJ2-5; the D call may be TRBD1 or TRBD2 (7 bases each). The ends were cut back, 5 bases at V and 4 bases at J, with 14 bases in the middle. CDR1 MDHEN and CDR2 SYDVKM come from the germline V gene. The CDR3 sequence is 14 residues long. The CDR3 DNA follows: TGTGCCAGCAGTCTCCAGGGGGGGAGAGAGACCCAGTACTTC. Translating it yields CASSLQGGRETQYF.

The rearrangement uses TRBV2 and TRBJ2-7; unclear D gene. CDR3 length: 12 residues. CDR1 and CDR2 (germline): SNHLY, FYNNEI. V lost 5 bases and J lost 4, with 9 bases in between. The CDR3 DNA reads as TGTGCCAGCAGTCGAGACCGTTACGAGCAGTACTTC. Protein: CASSRDRYEQYF.

The chain carries TRBV2 and TRBJ2-3; 11 positions agree with TRBD2. There are 16 residues in the CDR3. Trimming took 1 base from V and 0 from J; bases not matched to a gene: 0. The germline gives CDR1 SNHLY, CDR2 FYNNEI. The CDR3 DNA sequence: TGTGCCAGCAGTGAAGGACTAGCGGGGAGCACAGATACGCAGTATTTT. Its protein product is CASSEGLAGSTDTQYF.

This clone was detected only a few times. This chain connects TRBV5-1 to TRBJ2-7, with 13 bases lining up with TRBD2. The CDR3 contains 15 residues. CDR1 SGHRS and CDR2 YFSETQ come from the germline V gene. After removal of 4 bases from V and 2 bases from J, the junction contained 3 bases not matched to a gene. CDR3 protein: CASSAGTSGTYEQYF. DNA for the CDR3: TGCGCCAGCAGCGCAGGGACTAGCGGGACCTACGAGCAGTACTTC.

The V call is TRBV11-2, the J call TRBJ2-3, with D perhaps TRBD2 (5 bases). The CDR3 totals 14 residues. V lost 5 bases and J lost 2, with 11 bases in between. CDR1 and CDR2 (germline): SGHAT, FQNNGV. This chain's CDR3 is CASSPRAATDTQYF. DNA for the CDR3: TGTGCCAGCAGCCCGCGAGCGGCCACAGATACGCAGTATTTT.

This sequence joins TRBV5-1 and TRBJ1-2; weak D call: TRBD1 (5 bases). This CDR3 is built from 16 residues. V shed 0 bases and J shed 5 bases, with 17 bases lying between them. Per germline, CDR1 SGHRS and CDR2 YFSETQ. The CDR3 bases are TGCGCCAGCAGCTTGGATACAGGATCGGCTCGTTATGGCTACACCTTC. As protein: CASSLDTGSARYGYTF.

This clone was picked up a small number of times. The chain recombines TRBV5-6 with TRBJ2-3; 15 bases are shared with TRBD2. The germline CDR1 and CDR2 sequences are SGHDT and YYEEEE. CDR3 size: 15 residues. V lost 3 bases to trimming and J lost 6 bases; unmatched junction nucleotides: 2. The CDR3 DNA reads as TGTGCCAGCAGCTCCGGGACTAGCGGGAGGGATACGCAGTATTTT. It specifies CASSSGTSGRDTQYF.

This clone was seen only a few times. V and J are TRBV6-1 and TRBJ2-1, with D possibly being TRBD1 (6 bases). Looked up from germline, CDR1 is MNHNS and CDR2 is SASEGT. This CDR3 has 13 amino acids. Between the trimmed V and J ends, which lost 6 bases and 2 bases, there was a span of 8 bases. The CDR3 nucleotides read TGTGCCAGCAGCGGGGACACCTACAATGAGCAGTTCTTC. The encoded protein is CASSGDTYNEQFF.

This chain joins TRBV4-2 and TRBJ2-1; D ambiguous. The CDR3 runs 15 residues. Between the trimmed V and J ends, which lost 2 bases and 4 bases, there was a span of 12 bases. Germline CDR1 is LGHNA and CDR2 is YNFKEQ. This chain's CDR3 is CASSQSVPAYNEQFF. CDR3 coding DNA: TGTGCCAGCAGCCAAAGTGTGCCGGCGTACAATGAGCAGTTCTTC.

The genes are TRBV18 and TRBJ2-3; D may be TRBD1 or TRBD2 (5 bases each). This CDR3 region has 14 residues. Trimming removed 5 bases from V and 0 bases from J, with 9 bases in between. CDR1 and CDR2 from the germline V gene are KGHSH and LQKENI. This CDR3 is CASSGTGSTDTQYF. The CDR3 DNA reads as TGTGCCAGCTCAGGGACGGGAAGCACAGATACGCAGTATTTT.

This clone was recorded a few times. The rearrangement joins TRBV7-2 to TRBJ1-1; possibly TRBD1 for D (5 bases). The CDR3 consists of 13 residues. Germline lookup yields CDR1 SGHTA and CDR2 FQGNSA. With 1 base removed from V and 5 bases from J, the gap between germline ends came to 8 bases. CDR3 DNA: TGTGCCAGCAGCTTAGGCGAGGGGACTGAAGCTTTCTTT. Translated: CASSLGEGTEAFF.

This clone was counted only a few times. This sequence joins TRBV29-1 and TRBJ2-3; D gene uncertain. Germline V lookup: CDR1 SQVTM, CDR2 ANQGSEA. With 7 bases removed from V and 4 bases from J, the gap between germline ends came to 12 bases. The CDR3 has 12 residues. The CDR3 bases are TGCAGCGCCATTAGTTCGGCAGATACGCAGTATTTT. It codes for CSAISSADTQYF.

The rearrangement joins TRBV14 to TRBJ2-1; 8 nucleotides match TRBD1. Germline CDR1 reads SGHDN; CDR2 reads FVKESK. This CDR3 contains 16 residues. J gave up 10 bases and V 0 bases, and 11 bases lay outside the gene matches. The CDR3, as DNA: TGTGCCAGCAGCCAAGATCTATCGGCAGGGGGCGAGGAGCAGTTCTTC. Its protein product is CASSQDLSAGGEEQFF.

This clone was picked up a small number of times. The chain is built from TRBV9 and TRBJ2-1, with 8 bases lining up with TRBD2. In germline, CDR1 is SGDLS, CDR2 YYNGEE. The CDR3 loop spans 13 amino acids. V shed 4 bases and J 10 bases; nucleotides not matched to a gene: 7. CDR3 coding DNA: TGTGCCAGCAGCCCCAGCCCGGGAGGGGAGCAGTTCTTC. Its protein is CASSPSPGGEQFF.

This clone was detected a few times. This chain uses TRBV5-6 with TRBJ2-5, with a tentative D call TRBD2 (5 bases). There are 11 residues in the CDR3. Germline CDR1 reads SGHDT; CDR2 reads YYEEEE. With 4 bases removed from V and 11 bases from J, the gap between germline ends came to 12 bases. CDR3 coding DNA: TGTGCCAGCAGCGTTACTAGGGAGCAGTACTTC. Amino acids: CASSVTREQYF.

This clone was seen more than once but under ten times. The chain links TRBV7-9 to TRBJ2-3, with D possibly TRBD1 on 5 matching bases. CDR1 SEHNR and CDR2 FQNEAQ come from the germline V gene (reference sequence). The CDR3 runs 15 residues. V lost 2 bases and J lost 4, with 13 bases in between. CDR3 region: CASSLKGNGADTQYF. The CDR3 DNA reads TGTGCCAGCAGCTTAAAGGGGAATGGTGCAGATACGCAGTATTTT.

The rearrangement links TRBV5-4 to TRBJ1-2, with TRBD1 as a possible D gene (5 bases). The CDR3 runs 14 residues. V shed 4 bases and J shed 1 base, with 11 bases lying between them. Germline assignment: CDR1 SGHNT and CDR2 YYREEE (reference sequence). The CDR3 DNA reads TGTGCCAGCAGCCCCCGTAGGGGTAACTATGGCTACACCTTC. Amino acid sequence: CASSPRRGNYGYTF.

V gene TRBV11-2 combines with J gene TRBJ1-5, with TRBD1 as a possible D gene (6 bases). V shed 3 bases and J shed 3 bases, with 12 bases lying between them. The CDR3 covers 15 residues. Germline CDR1 SGHAT, CDR2 FQNNGV. CDR3 DNA: TGTGCCAGCAGCTTGCAAGGACAGCTCAATCAGCCCCAGCATTTT. It specifies CASSLQGQLNQPQHF. Variable domain in full (rest from reference TRBV11-2 and TRBJ1-5): EAGVAQSPRYKIIEKRQSVAFWCNPISGHATLYWYQQILGQGPKLLIQFQNNGVVDDSQLPKDRFSAERLKGVDSTLKIQPAKLEDSAVYLCASSLQGQLNQPQHFGDGTRLSIL.

This clone has a handful of counts. The rearrangement uses TRBV28 and TRBJ2-3; no clear D. CDR3 size: 11 residues. Trimming removed 7 bases from V and 6 bases from J, with 8 bases in between. From germline, CDR1 is MDHEN and CDR2 SYDVKM. The CDR3 DNA sequence: TGTGCCAGCAATGGGCCGGATACGCAGTATTTT. Its protein is CASNGPDTQYF.

In its sample, this clone was seen a few times. V and J are TRBV5-1 and TRBJ2-7; no reliable D call. The V end lost 5 bases, the J end lost 7 bases, and 19 bases lay between the germline ends. From germline, CDR1 is SGHRS and CDR2 YFSETQ. This CDR3 region has 14 residues. CDR3 DNA: TGCGCCAGCAGTACATTGGGCCATACCTCGGAGCAGTACTTC. Protein: CASSTLGHTSEQYF.

The table lists this clone with a few counts. The chain recombines TRBV7-6 with TRBJ2-6; 8 bases align to TRBD1. The germline V gene encodes CDR1 SGHVS and CDR2 FNYEAQ. Unmatched junction bases numbered 2, after V lost 2 bases and J lost 2 bases. This CDR3 is built from 16 residues. The CDR3 reads CASSLSTGAGANVLTF. In DNA, the CDR3 is TGTGCCAGCAGCTTATCGACAGGGGCTGGGGCCAACGTCCTGACTTTC. The whole variable domain, remainder taken from reference TRBV7-6 and TRBJ2-6, is GAGVSQSPRYKVTKRGQDVALRCDPISGHVSLYWYRQALGQGPEFLTYFNYEAQQDKSGLPNDRFSAERPEGSISTLTIQRTEQRDSAMYRCASSLSTGAGANVLTFGAGSRLTVL.